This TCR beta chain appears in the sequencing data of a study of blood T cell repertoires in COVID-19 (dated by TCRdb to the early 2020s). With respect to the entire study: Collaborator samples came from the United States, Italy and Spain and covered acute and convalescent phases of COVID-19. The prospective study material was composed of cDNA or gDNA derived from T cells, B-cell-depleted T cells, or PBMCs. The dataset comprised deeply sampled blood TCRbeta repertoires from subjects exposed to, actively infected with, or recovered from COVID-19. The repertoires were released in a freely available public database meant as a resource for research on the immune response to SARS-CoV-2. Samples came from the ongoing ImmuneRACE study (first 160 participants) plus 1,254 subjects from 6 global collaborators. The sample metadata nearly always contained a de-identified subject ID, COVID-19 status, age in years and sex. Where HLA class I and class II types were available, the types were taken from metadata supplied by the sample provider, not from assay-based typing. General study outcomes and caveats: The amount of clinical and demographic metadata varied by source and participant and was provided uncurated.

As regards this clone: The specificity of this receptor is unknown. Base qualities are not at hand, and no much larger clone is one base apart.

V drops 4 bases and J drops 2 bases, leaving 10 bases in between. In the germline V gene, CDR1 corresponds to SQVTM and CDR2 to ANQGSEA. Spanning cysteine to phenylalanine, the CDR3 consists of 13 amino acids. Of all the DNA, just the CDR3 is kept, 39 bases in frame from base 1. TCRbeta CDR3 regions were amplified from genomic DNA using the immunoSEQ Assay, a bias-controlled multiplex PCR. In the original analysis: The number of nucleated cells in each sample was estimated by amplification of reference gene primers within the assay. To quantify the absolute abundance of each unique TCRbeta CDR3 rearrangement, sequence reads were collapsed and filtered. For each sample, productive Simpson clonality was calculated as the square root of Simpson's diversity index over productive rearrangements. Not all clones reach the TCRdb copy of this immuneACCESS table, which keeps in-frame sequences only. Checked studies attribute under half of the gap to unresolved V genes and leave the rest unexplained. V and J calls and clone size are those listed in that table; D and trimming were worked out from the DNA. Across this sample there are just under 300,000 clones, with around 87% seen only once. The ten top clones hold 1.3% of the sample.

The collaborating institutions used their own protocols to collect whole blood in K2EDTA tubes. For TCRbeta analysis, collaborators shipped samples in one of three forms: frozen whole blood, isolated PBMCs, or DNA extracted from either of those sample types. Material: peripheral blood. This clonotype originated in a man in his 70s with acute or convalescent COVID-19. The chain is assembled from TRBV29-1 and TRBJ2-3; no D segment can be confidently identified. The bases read TGCAGCGTTGTGGTCAGTCACACAGATACGCAGTATTTT. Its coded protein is CSVVVSHTDTQYF.